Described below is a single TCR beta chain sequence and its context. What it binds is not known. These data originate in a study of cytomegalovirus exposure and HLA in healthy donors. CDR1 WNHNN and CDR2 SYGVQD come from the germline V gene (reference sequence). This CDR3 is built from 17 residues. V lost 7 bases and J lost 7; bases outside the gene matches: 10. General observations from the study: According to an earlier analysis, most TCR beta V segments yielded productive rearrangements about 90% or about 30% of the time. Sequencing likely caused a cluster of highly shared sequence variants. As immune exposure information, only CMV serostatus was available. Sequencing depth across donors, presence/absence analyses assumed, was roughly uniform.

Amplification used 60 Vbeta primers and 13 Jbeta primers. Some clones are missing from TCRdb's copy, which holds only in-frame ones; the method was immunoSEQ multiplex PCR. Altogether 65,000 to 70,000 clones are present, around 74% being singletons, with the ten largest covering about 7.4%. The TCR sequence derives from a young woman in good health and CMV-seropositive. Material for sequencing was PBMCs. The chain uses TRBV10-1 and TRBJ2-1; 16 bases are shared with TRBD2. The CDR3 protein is CASTTGLAGGPINEQFF. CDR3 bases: TGCGCCAGCACTACGGGACTAGCGGGAGGGCCTATAAATGAGCAGTTCTTC.